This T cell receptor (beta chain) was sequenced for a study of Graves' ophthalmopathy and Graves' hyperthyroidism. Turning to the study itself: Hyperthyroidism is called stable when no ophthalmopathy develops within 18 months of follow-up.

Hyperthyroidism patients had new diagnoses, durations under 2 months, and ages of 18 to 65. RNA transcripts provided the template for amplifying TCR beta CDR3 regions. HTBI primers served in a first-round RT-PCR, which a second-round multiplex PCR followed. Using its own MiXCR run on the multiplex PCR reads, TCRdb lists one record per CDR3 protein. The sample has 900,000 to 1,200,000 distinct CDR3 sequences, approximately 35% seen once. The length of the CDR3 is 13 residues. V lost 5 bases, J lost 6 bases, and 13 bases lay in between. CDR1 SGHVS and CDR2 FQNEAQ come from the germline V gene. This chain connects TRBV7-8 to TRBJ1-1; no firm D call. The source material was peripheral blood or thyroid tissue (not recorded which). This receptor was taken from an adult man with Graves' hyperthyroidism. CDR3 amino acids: CASSPGPGPEAFF. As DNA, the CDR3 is TGTGCCAGCAGCCCCGGCCCTGGGCCTGAAGCTTTCTTT.